This is a list of T cell receptor beta chains from one sample in a study of regulatory T cells in long-lasting Graves disease. Via MiXCR, TCRdb re-called the multiplex PCR reads, giving one row per CDR3 protein. The sample consists of 350,000 to 550,000 distinct CDR3 sequences, 15% of them appearing once. The same specimen was also included in a second study, on T cells in Graves' hyperthyroidism and ophthalmopathy.

The sequenced sample was peripheral blood mononuclear cells (PBMCs), obtained at new diagnosis, from a patient treated with antithyroid drugs. These TCRs come from a woman in her twenties or thirties with Graves disease. Both conserved end residues are part of each CDR3. A D gene is named only where the DNA matches it firmly. Clone size is shown for a subset of rows, as once, few, many or a class of expanded clone.

clone_size: NA; d_call: NA; v_call: TRBV6-5; j_call: TRBJ1-5; cdr3_aa: CASSYSSEGNQPQHF; cdr3_nt: TGTGCCAGCAGTTACTCGAGCGAGGGCAATCAGCCCCAGCATTTT
clone_size: many; d_call: TRBD2; v_call: TRBV7-9; j_call: TRBJ2-3; cdr3_aa: CASILGLAGGPTPTDTQYF; cdr3_nt: TGTGCCAGCATCCTGGGACTAGCGGGAGGGCCAACCCCCACAGATACGCAGTATTTT
clone_size: NA; d_call: NA; v_call: TRBV12-3/TRBV12-4; j_call: TRBJ2-1; cdr3_aa: CASSLNGGHNEQFF; cdr3_nt: TGTGCCAGCAGCTTAAACGGTGGACACAATGAGCAGTTCTTC
clone_size: NA; d_call: TRBD2; v_call: TRBV27; j_call: TRBJ2-1; cdr3_aa: CASSKGLAGPSYNEQFF; cdr3_nt: TGTGCCAGCAGTAAAGGACTAGCGGGACCATCATACAATGAGCAGTTCTTC
clone_size: few; d_call: NA; v_call: TRBV19; j_call: TRBJ2-1; cdr3_aa: CASNIGGHHNEQFF; cdr3_nt: TGTGCCAGTAACATAGGGGGACACCACAATGAGCAGTTCTTC
clone_size: NA; d_call: NA; v_call: TRBV12-3/TRBV12-4; j_call: TRBJ1-4; cdr3_aa: CASTLGQTNEKLFF; cdr3_nt: TGTGCCAGCACTTTGGGACAAACTAATGAAAAACTGTTTTTT
clone_size: NA; d_call: TRBD1; v_call: TRBV29-1; j_call: TRBJ2-7; cdr3_aa: CSARRTGDLYEQYF; cdr3_nt: TGCAGCGCAAGACGGACAGGGGACCTTTACGAGCAGTACTTC
clone_size: many; d_call: TRBD1; v_call: TRBV28; j_call: TRBJ1-5; cdr3_aa: CASSPTAGGRGDQPQHF; cdr3_nt: TGTGCCAGCAGTCCCACGGCAGGGGGAAGAGGCGATCAGCCCCAGCATTTT
clone_size: many; d_call: NA; v_call: TRBV12-3/TRBV12-4; j_call: TRBJ2-1; cdr3_aa: CASSLVAYNEQFF; cdr3_nt: TGTGCCAGCAGTTTGGTTGCATACAATGAGCAGTTCTTC
clone_size: NA; d_call: NA; v_call: TRBV6-2/TRBV6-3; j_call: TRBJ2-3; cdr3_aa: CASSRYQSSTDTQYF; cdr3_nt: TGTGCCAGCAGTCGATATCAGTCTAGCACAGATACGCAGTATTTT
clone_size: many; d_call: NA; v_call: TRBV28; j_call: TRBJ1-1; cdr3_aa: CASSSDRPREAFF; cdr3_nt: TGTGCCAGCAGTTCGGACCGACCTCGGGAAGCTTTCTTT
clone_size: few; d_call: NA; v_call: TRBV11-2; j_call: TRBJ1-2; cdr3_aa: CAGSLDNYGYTF; cdr3_nt: TGTGCCGGCAGCTTAGATAACTATGGCTACACCTTC
clone_size: many; d_call: NA; v_call: TRBV20-1; j_call: TRBJ1-1; cdr3_aa: CSAKNPRAVNTEAFF; cdr3_nt: TGCAGTGCGAAAAATCCGCGGGCCGTGAACACTGAAGCTTTCTTT
clone_size: many; d_call: TRBD1; v_call: TRBV3-1; j_call: TRBJ1-1; cdr3_aa: CASSPKLLSRQGPTEAFF; cdr3_nt: TGTGCCAGCAGCCCAAAACTCCTCTCCAGACAGGGCCCCACTGAAGCTTTCTTT
clone_size: few; d_call: TRBD2; v_call: TRBV7-9; j_call: TRBJ2-2; cdr3_aa: CASSSLAGVAGELFF; cdr3_nt: TGTGCCAGCAGCTCACTAGCGGGAGTGGCCGGGGAGCTGTTTTTT
clone_size: few; d_call: NA; v_call: TRBV11-2; j_call: TRBJ1-3; cdr3_aa: CASRRPPGNTIYF; cdr3_nt: TGTGCCAGCAGGCGACCACCTGGAAACACCATATATTTT
clone_size: many; d_call: NA; v_call: TRBV30; j_call: TRBJ1-2; cdr3_aa: CAWMANYGYTF; cdr3_nt: TGTGCCTGGATGGCTAACTATGGCTACACCTTC
clone_size: many; d_call: TRBD2; v_call: TRBV12-3/TRBV12-4; j_call: TRBJ2-1; cdr3_aa: CASRTSVRSYNEQFF; cdr3_nt: TGTGCCAGCAGGACTAGCGTAAGATCCTACAATGAGCAGTTCTTC
clone_size: many; d_call: NA; v_call: TRBV12-3/TRBV12-4; j_call: TRBJ1-5; cdr3_aa: CASSKGGSNQPQHF; cdr3_nt: TGTGCCAGCAGCAAGGGGGGCAGCAATCAGCCCCAGCATTTT
clone_size: many; d_call: NA; v_call: TRBV6-1; j_call: TRBJ2-1; cdr3_aa: CASSETPSGYNEQFF; cdr3_nt: TGTGCCAGCAGTGAAACGCCTTCAGGGTACAATGAGCAGTTCTTC
clone_size: many; d_call: TRBD2; v_call: TRBV7-2; j_call: TRBJ2-1; cdr3_aa: CASSRGTSVPYNEQFF; cdr3_nt: TGTGCCAGCAGCCGTGGGACTAGTGTCCCCTACAATGAGCAGTTCTTC
clone_size: many; d_call: NA; v_call: TRBV10-3; j_call: TRBJ2-5; cdr3_aa: CAISEDETQYF; cdr3_nt: TGTGCCATCAGTGAGGACGAGACCCAGTACTTC
clone_size: many; d_call: TRBD2; v_call: TRBV6-5; j_call: TRBJ2-7; cdr3_aa: CASSYPVPSGRNYEQYF; cdr3_nt: TGTGCCAGCAGTTACCCCGTCCCTAGCGGTAGAAACTACGAGCAGTACTTC
clone_size: many; d_call: TRBD1; v_call: TRBV7-2; j_call: TRBJ2-2; cdr3_aa: CASSLDRGRTGELFF; cdr3_nt: TGTGCCAGCAGCTTAGACAGGGGGCGCACCGGGGAGCTGTTTTTT
clone_size: many; d_call: TRBD1; v_call: TRBV5-1; j_call: TRBJ1-6; cdr3_aa: CASSLVARSTRGFSPLHF; cdr3_nt: TGCGCCAGCAGCTTGGTCGCCCGGTCAACCAGGGGGTTTTCACCCCTCCACTTT
clone_size: many; d_call: NA; v_call: TRBV30; j_call: TRBJ2-3; cdr3_aa: CAWSVGRRAAADTQYF; cdr3_nt: TGTGCCTGGAGTGTAGGGCGTCGGGCGGCGGCAGATACGCAGTATTTT
clone_size: many; d_call: TRBD1; v_call: TRBV12-3/TRBV12-4; j_call: TRBJ1-5; cdr3_aa: CASSLGQGLSNQPQHF; cdr3_nt: TGTGCCAGCAGTTTGGGACAGGGTTTGAGCAATCAGCCCCAGCATTTT
clone_size: NA; d_call: TRBD2; v_call: TRBV6-2/TRBV6-3; j_call: TRBJ2-1; cdr3_aa: CASSPPIAGGGYNEQFF; cdr3_nt: TGTGCCAGCAGTCCCCCGATAGCGGGAGGAGGCTACAATGAGCAGTTCTTC
clone_size: many; d_call: NA; v_call: TRBV12-3/TRBV12-4; j_call: TRBJ2-5; cdr3_aa: CASGPLETQYF; cdr3_nt: TGTGCCAGCGGCCCCCTCGAGACCCAGTACTTC
clone_size: many; d_call: NA; v_call: TRBV20-1; j_call: TRBJ2-1; cdr3_aa: CSAYRNEQFF; cdr3_nt: TGCAGTGCTTACCGGAATGAGCAGTTCTTC
clone_size: few; d_call: TRBD2; v_call: TRBV6-2/TRBV6-3; j_call: TRBJ2-7; cdr3_aa: CASSEYRGETSYYEQYF; cdr3_nt: TGTGCCAGCAGTGAGTACCGGGGCGAGACTAGCTACTACGAGCAGTACTTC
clone_size: many; d_call: NA; v_call: TRBV28; j_call: TRBJ1-2; cdr3_aa: CASSQQGGGNYGYTF; cdr3_nt: TGTGCCAGCAGTCAACAGGGAGGAGGTAACTATGGCTACACCTTC
clone_size: many; d_call: NA; v_call: TRBV29-1; j_call: TRBJ1-2; cdr3_aa: CSVGHTYGYTF; cdr3_nt: TGCAGCGTTGGACATACCTATGGCTACACCTTC
clone_size: few; d_call: TRBD1; v_call: TRBV3-1; j_call: TRBJ1-1; cdr3_aa: CASSQGDRGLGTEAFF; cdr3_nt: TGTGCCAGCAGCCAAGGGGACAGGGGGCTGGGCACTGAAGCTTTCTTT
clone_size: many; d_call: NA; v_call: TRBV6-9; j_call: TRBJ2-7; cdr3_aa: CASSYVGEQYF; cdr3_nt: TGTGCCAGCAGTTACGTGGGTGAGCAGTACTTC
clone_size: NA; d_call: TRBD2; v_call: TRBV24-1; j_call: TRBJ2-7; cdr3_aa: CATSDRTSGYYEQYF; cdr3_nt: TGTGCCACCAGTGACCGGACTAGCGGATACTACGAGCAGTACTTC
clone_size: many; d_call: NA; v_call: TRBV3-1; j_call: TRBJ1-1; cdr3_aa: CASSQGQGITEAFF; cdr3_nt: TGTGCCAGCAGCCAGGGGCAGGGGATCACTGAAGCTTTCTTT
clone_size: many; d_call: NA; v_call: TRBV28; j_call: TRBJ1-1; cdr3_aa: CASSLVDPNEAFF; cdr3_nt: TGTGCCAGCAGTTTAGTGGACCCCAATGAAGCTTTCTTT
clone_size: many; d_call: TRBD2; v_call: TRBV24-1; j_call: TRBJ2-3; cdr3_aa: CATSDLGSGRDTRITDTQYF; cdr3_nt: TGTGCCACCAGTGATTTGGGTAGCGGGAGAGACACCCGGATCACAGATACGCAGTATTTT
clone_size: few; d_call: TRBD2; v_call: TRBV9; j_call: TRBJ2-2; cdr3_aa: CASSVGKGGPTGELFF; cdr3_nt: TGTGCCAGCAGCGTAGGAAAGGGAGGGCCCACCGGGGAGCTGTTTTTT
clone_size: few; d_call: TRBD2; v_call: TRBV6-1; j_call: TRBJ2-1; cdr3_aa: CATPPPQWPSGSSYNEQFF; cdr3_nt: TGTGCCACCCCGCCTCCCCAGTGGCCTAGCGGGAGCTCCTACAATGAGCAGTTCTTC
clone_size: many; d_call: NA; v_call: TRBV3-1; j_call: TRBJ2-7; cdr3_aa: CASSLRPYEQYF; cdr3_nt: TGTGCCAGCAGTTTGCGCCCCTACGAGCAGTACTTC
clone_size: few; d_call: NA; v_call: TRBV12-3/TRBV12-4; j_call: TRBJ2-3; cdr3_aa: CASRLARGIPTDTQYF; cdr3_nt: TGTGCCAGCCGTTTAGCGCGAGGGATTCCCACAGATACGCAGTATTTT
clone_size: many; d_call: NA; v_call: TRBV7-9; j_call: TRBJ2-1; cdr3_aa: CAGSPGTSNEQFF; cdr3_nt: TGTGCCGGTTCCCCGGGGACCTCCAATGAGCAGTTCTTC
clone_size: NA; d_call: TRBD2; v_call: TRBV20-1; j_call: TRBJ2-3; cdr3_aa: CSARDLLAGRRSDTQYF; cdr3_nt: TGCAGTGCTAGAGACCTACTAGCGGGACGGCGGTCAGATACGCAGTATTTT
clone_size: many; d_call: NA; v_call: TRBV11-1; j_call: TRBJ2-1; cdr3_aa: CASSLNWDDEQEQFF; cdr3_nt: TGTGCCAGCAGCCTCAATTGGGACGATGAACAGGAGCAGTTCTTC
clone_size: NA; d_call: TRBD2; v_call: TRBV10-3; j_call: TRBJ2-1; cdr3_aa: CAIMAAGGYNEQFF; cdr3_nt: TGTGCCATCATGGCGGCGGGAGGATACAATGAGCAGTTCTTC
clone_size: few; d_call: TRBD1; v_call: TRBV6-1; j_call: TRBJ2-7; cdr3_aa: CASSAGGGYEQYF; cdr3_nt: TGTGCCAGCAGTGCAGGGGGCGGCTACGAGCAGTACTTC
clone_size: few; d_call: NA; v_call: TRBV6-5; j_call: TRBJ1-3; cdr3_aa: CASSYGSNSGNTIYF; cdr3_nt: TGTGCCAGCAGTTACGGCAGCAACTCTGGAAACACCATATATTTT
clone_size: few; d_call: NA; v_call: TRBV19; j_call: TRBJ2-5; cdr3_aa: CASSIDRMEVHF; cdr3_nt: TGTGCCAGTAGTATAGACCGCATGGAGGTACACTTC
clone_size: many; d_call: NA; v_call: TRBV11-2; j_call: TRBJ1-4; cdr3_aa: CASSPPGITDDEKLFF; cdr3_nt: TGTGCCAGCAGCCCGCCGGGTATTACGGATGATGAAAAACTGTTTTTT
clone_size: once; d_call: NA; v_call: TRBV27; j_call: TRBJ2-2; cdr3_aa: CASRTDRLNTGELFF; cdr3_nt: TGTGCCAGCAGGACCGACAGGCTGAACACCGGGGAGCTGTTTTTT
clone_size: few; d_call: TRBD2; v_call: TRBV20-1; j_call: TRBJ2-7; cdr3_aa: CSALTRTSYEQYF; cdr3_nt: TGCAGTGCCTTGACCCGGACTAGTTACGAGCAGTACTTC
clone_size: NA; d_call: NA; v_call: TRBV27; j_call: TRBJ2-1; cdr3_aa: CASSLQVSYNEQFF; cdr3_nt: TGTGCCAGCAGTTTACAAGTTTCCTACAATGAGCAGTTCTTC